Each of the 31 T cell receptor beta chains below was sequenced from the same sample in a study of blood T cell repertoires in COVID-19. Clones were sequenced by immunoSEQ multiplex PCR, and TCRdb holds only the in-frame ones, with some missing. The table shows about 97,000 clones, with about 86% occurring only once. The sequenced material came from peripheral blood. The receptors shown here come from a human donor in a cohort sampled during active COVID-19.

Written as DNA, the CDR3 is TGTGCCAGCAGCCAATACACTGGCGGGAGCTCCTACGAGCAGTACTTC. As protein: CASSQYTGGSSYEQYF. V and J are TRBV3-1 (or the pseudogene TRBV3-2) and TRBJ2-7; TRBD2 agrees at 7 bases. Looked up from germline, CDR1 is LGHDT and CDR2 is YNNKEL (reference sequence). There are 16 residues in the CDR3. The V and J ends lost 2 bases and 0 bases, in that order; junction bases with no gene match: 7.

V is TRBV4-1 and J is TRBJ2-7; the match to TRBD2 covers 13 bases. The CDR3 runs to 17 residues. V gave up 3 bases and J gave up 2 bases; unmatched junction bases: 7. The germline V gene encodes CDR1 MGHRA and CDR2 YSYEKL. CDR3 DNA sequence: TGCGCCAGCAGCCACGCCGGACTAGCGGGGGCTCCCTACGAGCAGTACTTC. This encodes CASSHAGLAGAPYEQYF.

CDR3 loop: CASSYTGEGYTF. The DNA for the CDR3 is TGTGCCAGCAGTTACACAGGGGAAGGCTACACCTTC. The rearrangement joins TRBV6-5 to TRBJ1-2; 7 nucleotides agree with TRBD1. Germline V gene sequence: CDR1 MNHEY, CDR2 SVGAGI. The CDR3 totals 12 residues. J lost 8 bases, V lost 2 bases, and 2 bases had no gene match.

This sequence joins TRBV10-3 and TRBJ2-1; 11 positions match TRBD2. Germline-derived CDR1 and CDR2 are ENHRY and SYGVKD. V gave up 7 bases and J gave up 8 bases; unmatched junction bases: 7. This CDR3 contains 14 residues. CDR3 sequence (DNA): TGTGCCATCAATAAGGGGACTAGCGGAGATGAGCAGTTCTTC. This gives the protein CAINKGTSGDEQFF.

The rearrangement joins TRBV5-6 to TRBJ2-1; D is unresolved. The germline CDR1 and CDR2 sequences are SGHDT and YYEEEE. Trimming left V 7 bases short and J 2 bases short, with 4 bases between. The CDR3 length is 11 residues. The CDR3 region has the DNA TGTGCCAGCCAGGCCTACAATGAGCAGTTCTTC. It codes for CASQAYNEQFF.

This clone has more than one count but fewer than ten. The chain combines TRBV5-1 with TRBJ1-1; D ambiguous. This CDR3 is 14 amino acids long. Trimming removed 5 bases at V and 1 base at J, with 12 bases between. Germline V gene lookup returns CDR1 SGHRS and CDR2 YFSETQ. DNA of the CDR3: TGCGCCAGCAGGTCGGGTTGGAGGAACACTGAAGCTTTCTTT. Residues: CASRSGWRNTEAFF.

Remarks on this clone: This specimen includes other DNA sequences encoding the same CDR3. The chain carries TRBV5-1 and TRBJ2-3; TRBD1 aligns across 7 bases. The CDR3 runs to 14 residues. V lost 0 bases, J lost 4 bases, and 2 bases stayed unmatched. Germline V gene lookup returns CDR1 SGHRS and CDR2 YFSETQ. The CDR3 here is CASSLGQGADTQYF. The DNA for the CDR3 is TGCGCCAGCAGCTTGGGCCAGGGGGCAGATACGCAGTATTTT.

This clone was seen a few times. The chain uses TRBV6-4 and TRBJ2-3; weak D call: TRBD2 (5 bases). From germline, CDR1 is MRHNA and CDR2 SNTAGT. V lost 3 bases to trimming and J lost 4 bases, with 11 bases between them. This CDR3 region has 14 residues. This chain's CDR3 is CASSDFRESDTQYF. CDR3 sequence (DNA): TGTGCCAGCAGTGATTTTCGGGAATCAGATACGCAGTATTTT.

The chain couples TRBV15 to TRBJ1-6; possibly TRBD1 for D (6 bases). The CDR3 extends over 15 amino acids. Germline values: CDR1 LNHNV, CDR2 YYDKDF (reference sequence). The V end was cut by 0 bases, the J end by 10 bases, with 13 bases between. This chain's CDR3 is CATSRDQDRQSPLHF. Written as DNA, the CDR3 is TGTGCCACCAGCAGAGACCAGGACAGACAATCACCCCTCCACTTT.

The chain employs TRBV5-1 and TRBJ2-7; TRBD1 agrees at 8 bases. Germline CDR1 and CDR2: SGHRS and YFSETQ. V was clipped by 3 bases and J by 1 base; unmatched bases: 6. The CDR3 spans 15 residues. The CDR3 DNA sequence: TGCGCCAGCAGCTGGGGGGACAGGACATCCTACGAGCAGTACTTC. It is translated as CASSWGDRTSYEQYF. Together with reference TRBV5-1 and TRBJ2-7, the CDR3 gives the full variable domain: KAGVTQTPRYLIKTRGQQVTLSCSPISGHRSVSWYQQTPGQGLQFLFEYFSETQRNKGNFPGRFSGRQFSNSRSEMNVSTLELGDSALYLCASSWGDRTSYEQYFGPGTRLTVT.

This clone occurred once. The J gene is TRBJ2-1, the V gene TRBV9, with TRBD2 identical over 13 bases. CDR1 is SGDLS and CDR2 is YYNGEE in the germline V gene. The CDR3 is 16 residues long. V gave up 4 bases and J gave up 5 bases; unmatched junction bases: 6. In DNA, the CDR3 is TGTGCCAGCAGCTTCGCACTAGCGGGAGGGAACAATGAGCAGTTCTTC. Translating gives CASSFALAGGNNEQFF.

This clone showed up just once. V usage is TRBV3-1 (or the pseudogene TRBV3-2) and J usage is TRBJ2-7; no definite D call. Germline loops: CDR1 LGHDT, CDR2 YNNKEL (reference sequence). Trimming cost V 2 bases and J 3 bases, with 8 bases left between them. This CDR3 has 13 amino acids. Here the CDR3 reads CASSQTDYYEQYF. The CDR3 DNA reads TGTGCCAGCAGCCAAACAGATTACTACGAGCAGTACTTC.

The chain is built from TRBV2 and TRBJ2-1; 11 bases are a match to TRBD2. This CDR3 region has 16 residues. Germline loops: CDR1 SNHLY, CDR2 FYNNEI. Germline trimming cut 0 bases from V and 4 bases from J; bases unmatched to any gene: 2. CDR3 coding DNA: TGTGCCAGCAGTGAAGCCCGACTAGCGGGGTACAATGAGCAGTTCTTC. It yields the protein CASSEARLAGYNEQFF.

V usage is TRBV2 and J usage is TRBJ1-4; D remains unclear. Between the trimmed V and J ends, which lost 5 bases and 3 bases, there was a span of 10 bases. This CDR3 is built from 14 residues. CDR1 and CDR2 (germline): SNHLY, FYNNEI. Here the CDR3 DNA reads TGTGCCAGCAGTAACGGCGGGGCTAATGAAAAACTGTTTTTT. This sequence encodes CASSNGGANEKLFF.

The chain links TRBV7-3 to TRBJ2-7, with D maybe TRBD2 (6 bases). Germline values: CDR1 SGHTA, CDR2 FQGTGA. The CDR3 covers 15 residues. V was clipped by 1 base and J by 3 bases, with 13 bases between them. The CDR3 loop is CASSLRPGLIYEQYF. The DNA for the CDR3 is TGTGCCAGCAGCTTAAGGCCGGGACTGATCTACGAGCAGTACTTC.

This sequence joins TRBV18 and TRBJ1-1, with a tentative D call TRBD1 (6 bases). Trimming removed 2 bases from V and 8 bases from J, with 15 bases in between. This CDR3 region has 14 residues. The germline gives CDR1 KGHSH, CDR2 LQKENI. This CDR3 is CASSPTHGTPEAFF. The CDR3 DNA sequence: TGTGCCAGCTCACCAACCCATGGGACACCAGAAGCTTTCTTT.

J is TRBJ1-2 and V is TRBV4-1, with 9 bases identical to TRBD1. The ends lost 3 bases at V and 3 bases at J; junction bases unmatched: 8. Germline values: CDR1 MGHRA, CDR2 YSYEKL. This CDR3 is 16 amino acids long. The CDR3 DNA follows: TGCGCCAGCAGCCACAAACAGGGGGCTCGGGACTATGGCTACACCTTC. Translating gives CASSHKQGARDYGYTF.

J is TRBJ2-2 and V is TRBV7-3; 7 nucleotides agree with TRBD1. Trimming removed 10 bases from V and 0 bases from J; junction bases left unmatched: 11. Germline V lookup: CDR1 SGHTA, CDR2 FQGTGA. The length of the CDR3 is 16 residues. The CDR3 sequence is CATSGTAVSNTGELFF. In nucleotides, the CDR3 is TGTGCCACATCCGGGACAGCAGTATCGAACACCGGGGAGCTGTTTTTT.

The V call is TRBV18, the J call TRBJ2-7; 12 positions agree with TRBD2. Germline values: CDR1 KGHSH, CDR2 LQKENI. V was pared by 3 bases and J by 7 bases, with 10 bases of the junction left unmatched. This CDR3 is built from 16 residues. CDR3 loop: CASSPRGLAGPGEQYF. CDR3 DNA: TGTGCCAGCTCACCCCGAGGACTAGCGGGACCGGGGGAGCAGTACTTC.

A single count supports this clone. This chain links TRBV24-1 with TRBJ2-1, with D perhaps matching TRBD2 (5 bases). Trimming took 4 bases from V and 10 from J, leaving 10 bases between them. The CDR3 has 12 residues. Per the germline V gene, CDR1 is KGHDR and CDR2 is SFDVKD. CDR3 nucleotide sequence: TGTGCCACCAGTGAACGGGGTTGGGAGCAGTTCTTC. Its protein is CATSERGWEQFF.

The chain uses TRBV27 and TRBJ2-5; TRBD2 matches at 8 bases. V lost 8 bases, J lost 1 base, and 15 bases stayed unmatched. The CDR3 loop spans 17 amino acids. In germline, CDR1 is MNHEY, CDR2 SMNVEV (reference sequence). CDR3 nucleotides: TGTGCCAGCGGCCGGACTCCGCTGCGGGGGGTCCAAGAGACCCAGTACTTC. It encodes CASGRTPLRGVQETQYF.

This chain joins TRBV29-1 and TRBJ1-1; the D is unclear. The germline V gene has CDR1 SQVTM and CDR2 ANQGSEA. Trimming removed 5 bases at V and 3 bases at J, with 10 bases between. The CDR3 runs to 12 residues. In nucleotides, the CDR3 is TGCAGCGTTCCCCTATTCGACACTGAAGCTTTCTTT. Amino acids: CSVPLFDTEAFF.

This clone was recorded once. The chain employs TRBV5-4 and TRBJ2-5, with D possibly matching TRBD2 (5 bases). Trimming stripped 0 bases from V and 5 bases from J, with 11 bases between. Germline V gene data show CDR1 as SGHNT and CDR2 as YYREEE (reference sequence). The CDR3 contains 14 residues. In nucleotides, the CDR3 is TGTGCCAGCAGCTTGGATGGGAGTAGGGAGACCCAGTACTTC. Its protein is CASSLDGSRETQYF.

The chain has TRBV5-8 and TRBJ1-2; 7 bases match TRBD1. With V trimmed by 6 bases and J by 4 bases, 12 bases remained unmatched. The CDR3 extends over 15 amino acids. Looked up from germline, CDR1 is SGHTS and CDR2 is YDEGEE. The CDR3 sequence: CASTLGTALFYGYTF. As DNA, the CDR3 is TGTGCCAGCACCTTAGGGACAGCACTGTTCTATGGCTACACCTTC.

The V gene is TRBV2, the J gene TRBJ2-3; possibly TRBD2 for D (6 bases). CDR1 SNHLY and CDR2 FYNNEI come from the germline V gene. This CDR3 contains 17 residues. V lost 6 bases and J lost 0, with 19 bases in between. The DNA of the CDR3 is TGTGCCAGCAGACCGCCCCGGGCGGGGAAAAGCACAGATACGCAGTATTTT. Its translation is CASRPPRAGKSTDTQYF.

The chain employs TRBV11-2 and TRBJ1-6; TRBD1 matches 8 bases. Looked up from germline, CDR1 is SGHAT and CDR2 is FQNNGV. V lost 0 bases and J lost 9; bases outside the gene matches: 13. This CDR3 has 18 residues. CDR3 region: CASSLDRWGPGGGSPLHF. The CDR3 DNA reads as TGTGCCAGCAGCTTAGATCGGTGGGGTCCAGGGGGCGGTTCACCCCTCCACTTT.

The chain employs TRBV5-1 and TRBJ1-3; maybe TRBD1 (5 bases). Germline V gene sequence: CDR1 SGHRS, CDR2 YFSETQ. The CDR3 length is 18 residues. The V end was cut by 0 bases, the J end by 3 bases, with 19 bases between. The DNA for the CDR3 is TGCGCCAGCAGCTTGGGATACCACTCGGGGGGAATTGGAAACACCATATATTTT. It yields the protein CASSLGYHSGGIGNTIYF.

The chain links TRBV7-9 to TRBJ1-4; unclear D gene. CDR1 and CDR2 from the germline V gene are SEHNR and FQNEAQ (reference sequence). The CDR3 sequence is 17 residues long. V lost 3 bases and J 0 bases, leaving 14 bases between the germline ends. This CDR3 reads CASSLGADIATNEKLFF. CDR3 sequence (DNA): TGTGCCAGCAGCTTGGGAGCAGACATTGCAACTAATGAAAAACTGTTTTTT. Filled out from reference TRBV7-9 and TRBJ1-4, the complete variable domain reads DTGVSQNPRHKITKRGQNVTFRCDPISEHNRLYWYRQTLGQGPEFLTYFQNEAQLEKSRLLSDRFSAERPKGSFSTLEIQRTEQGDSAMYLCASSLGADIATNEKLFFGSGTQLSVL.

This clone was seen a handful of times. The chain links TRBV10-3 to TRBJ1-5, with unresolved D. CDR3 length: 14 residues. Germline assignment: CDR1 ENHRY and CDR2 SYGVKD. V was cut by 2 bases and J by 5 bases, with 10 bases left in between. Written as DNA, the CDR3 is TGTGCCATCAGTGAGACGGGCGGGGATCAGCCCCAGCATTTT. Translation: CAISETGGDQPQHF.

The chain employs TRBV9 and TRBJ1-5; 7 bases fit TRBD1. This CDR3 comprises 17 residues. Losses at the gene ends were 0 bases for V and 1 base for J; bases not matched to a gene: 7. Per the germline V gene, CDR1 is SGDLS and CDR2 is YYNGEE. The CDR3 DNA reads TGTGCCAGCAGCGTAGTAGCAGGGGGTATGAGCAATCAGCCCCAGCATTTT. It translates to CASSVVAGGMSNQPQHF.

This clone was counted a few times. V gene TRBV27 combines with J gene TRBJ2-7; perhaps TRBD2 as D (7 bases). Germline loops: CDR1 MNHEY, CDR2 SMNVEV (reference sequence). With 4 bases removed from V and 4 bases from J, the gap between germline ends came to 17 bases. This CDR3 has 15 residues. Written as DNA, the CDR3 is TGTGCCAGCAGTTCCCTCGGGGGGCTAGGGTACGAGCAGTACTTC. It translates to CASSSLGGLGYEQYF.